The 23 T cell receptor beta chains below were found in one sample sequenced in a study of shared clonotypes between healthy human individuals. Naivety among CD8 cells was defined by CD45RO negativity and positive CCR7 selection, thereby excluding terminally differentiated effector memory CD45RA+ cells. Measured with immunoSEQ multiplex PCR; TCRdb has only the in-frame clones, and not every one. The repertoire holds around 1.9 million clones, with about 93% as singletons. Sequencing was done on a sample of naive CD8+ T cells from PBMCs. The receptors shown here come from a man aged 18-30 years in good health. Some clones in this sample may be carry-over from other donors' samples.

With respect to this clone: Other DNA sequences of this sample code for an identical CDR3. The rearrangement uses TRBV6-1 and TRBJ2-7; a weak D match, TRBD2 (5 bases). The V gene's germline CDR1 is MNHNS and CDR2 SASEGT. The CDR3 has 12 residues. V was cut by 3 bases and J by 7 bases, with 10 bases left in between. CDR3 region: CASSELAYEQYF. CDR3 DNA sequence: TGTGCCAGCAGTGAGCTAGCATATGAGCAGTACTTC.

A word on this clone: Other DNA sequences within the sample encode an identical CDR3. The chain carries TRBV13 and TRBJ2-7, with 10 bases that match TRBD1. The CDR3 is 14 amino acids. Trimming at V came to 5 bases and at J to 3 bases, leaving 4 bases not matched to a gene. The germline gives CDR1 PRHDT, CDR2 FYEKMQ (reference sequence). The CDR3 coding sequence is TGTGCCAGCAGCCACCGGGACAGGGGCTACGAGCAGTACTTC. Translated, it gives CASSHRDRGYEQYF. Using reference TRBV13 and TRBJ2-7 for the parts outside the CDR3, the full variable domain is AAGVIQSPRHLIKEKRETATLKCYPIPRHDTVYWYQQGPGQDPQFLISFYEKMQSDKGSIPDRFSAQQFSDYHSELNMSSLELGDSALYFCASSHRDRGYEQYFGPGTRLTVT.

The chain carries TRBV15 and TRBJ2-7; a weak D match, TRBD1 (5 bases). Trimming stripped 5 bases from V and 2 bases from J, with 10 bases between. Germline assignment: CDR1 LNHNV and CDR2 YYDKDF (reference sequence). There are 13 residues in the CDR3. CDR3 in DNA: TGTGCCACCAGCGGACATATCGCCTACGAGCAGTACTTC. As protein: CATSGHIAYEQYF. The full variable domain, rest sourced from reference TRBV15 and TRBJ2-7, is DAMVIQNPRYQVTQFGKPVTLSCSQTLNHNVMYWYQQKSSQAPKLLFHYYDKDFNNEADTPDNFQSRRPNTSFCFLDIRSPGLGDTAMYLCATSGHIAYEQYFGPGTRLTVT.

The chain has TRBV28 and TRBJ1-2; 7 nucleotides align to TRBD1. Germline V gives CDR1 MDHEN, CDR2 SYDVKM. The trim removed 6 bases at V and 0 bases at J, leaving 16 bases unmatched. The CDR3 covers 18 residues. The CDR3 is CASSIPRRGLGPNYGYTF. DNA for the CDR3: TGTGCCAGCAGCATCCCGCGCAGGGGGTTGGGGCCTAACTATGGCTACACCTTC.

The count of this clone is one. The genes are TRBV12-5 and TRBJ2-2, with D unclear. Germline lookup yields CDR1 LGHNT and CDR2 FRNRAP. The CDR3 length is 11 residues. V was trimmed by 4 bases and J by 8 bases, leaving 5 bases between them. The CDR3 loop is CASGSPGELFF. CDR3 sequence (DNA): TGTGCTAGTGGTTCTCCGGGGGAGCTGTTTTTT.

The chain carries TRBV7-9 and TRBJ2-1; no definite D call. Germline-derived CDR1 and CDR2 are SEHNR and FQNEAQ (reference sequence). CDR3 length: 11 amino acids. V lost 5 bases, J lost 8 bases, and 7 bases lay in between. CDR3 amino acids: CASSQHDEQFF. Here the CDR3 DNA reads TGTGCCAGCAGCCAACATGATGAGCAGTTCTTC. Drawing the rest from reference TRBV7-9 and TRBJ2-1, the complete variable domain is DTGVSQNPRHKITKRGQNVTFRCDPISEHNRLYWYRQTLGQGPEFLTYFQNEAQLEKSRLLSDRFSAERPKGSFSTLEIQRTEQGDSAMYLCASSQHDEQFFGPGTRLTVL.

The CDR3 sequence: CASSHLRRTGGYGYTF. Here the CDR3 DNA reads TGCGCCAGCAGCCACCTACGACGAACCGGTGGCTATGGCTACACCTTC. The chain is built from TRBV4-1 and TRBJ1-2; no firm D call. Germline CDR1 and CDR2: MGHRA and YSYEKL. The CDR3 sequence is 16 residues long. Trimming cost V 3 bases and J 4 bases, with 18 bases left between them.

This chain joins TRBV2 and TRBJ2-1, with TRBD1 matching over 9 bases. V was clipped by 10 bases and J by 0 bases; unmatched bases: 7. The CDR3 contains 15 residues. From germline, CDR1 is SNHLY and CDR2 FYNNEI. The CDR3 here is CATPMGQGSYNEQFF. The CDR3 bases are TGTGCCACCCCAATGGGACAGGGCTCCTACAATGAGCAGTTCTTC. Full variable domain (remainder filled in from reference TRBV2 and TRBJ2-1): EPEVTQTPSHQVTQMGQEVILRCVPISNHLYFYWYRQILGQKVEFLVSFYNNEISEKSEIFDDQFSVERPDGSNFTLKIRSTKLEDSAMYFCATPMGQGSYNEQFFGPGTRLTVL.

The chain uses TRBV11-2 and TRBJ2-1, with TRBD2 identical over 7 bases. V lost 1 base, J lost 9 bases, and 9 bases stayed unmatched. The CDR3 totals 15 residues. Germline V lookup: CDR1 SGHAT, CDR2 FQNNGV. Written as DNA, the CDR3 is TGTGCCAGCAGCTTAGGTTTCGGACTAGTGGCTGAGCAGTTCTTC. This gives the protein CASSLGFGLVAEQFF.

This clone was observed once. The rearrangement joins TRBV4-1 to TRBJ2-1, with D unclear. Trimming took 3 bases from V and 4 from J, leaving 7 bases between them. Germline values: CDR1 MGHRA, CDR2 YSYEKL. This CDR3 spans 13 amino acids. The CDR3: CASSHVDYNEQFF. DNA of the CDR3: TGCGCCAGCAGCCACGTCGATTACAATGAGCAGTTCTTC.

The CDR3 region is CASSSDRGMGFGELFF. CDR3 DNA: TGTGCCAGCAGTTCGGACAGGGGAATGGGATTCGGGGAGCTGTTTTTT. The rearrangement links TRBV27 to TRBJ2-2, with 9 bases identical to TRBD1. Germline-derived CDR1 and CDR2 are MNHEY and SMNVEV (reference sequence). CDR3 length: 16 residues. V lost 4 bases, J lost 7 bases, and 10 bases stayed unmatched.

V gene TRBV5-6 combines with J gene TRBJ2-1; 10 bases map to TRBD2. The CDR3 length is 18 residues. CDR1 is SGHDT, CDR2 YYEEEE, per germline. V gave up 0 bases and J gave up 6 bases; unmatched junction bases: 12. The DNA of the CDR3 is TGTGCCAGCAGCTTGGCACCCGGGAGCCTAGCGGGAGTCAATGAGCAGTTCTTC. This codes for CASSLAPGSLAGVNEQFF.

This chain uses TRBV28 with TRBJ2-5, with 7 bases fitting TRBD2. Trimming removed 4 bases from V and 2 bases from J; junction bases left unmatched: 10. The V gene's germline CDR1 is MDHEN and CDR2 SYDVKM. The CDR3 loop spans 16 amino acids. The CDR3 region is CASSSFQGRGQETQYF. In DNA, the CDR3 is TGTGCCAGCAGTTCTTTCCAAGGGCGGGGGCAAGAGACCCAGTACTTC.

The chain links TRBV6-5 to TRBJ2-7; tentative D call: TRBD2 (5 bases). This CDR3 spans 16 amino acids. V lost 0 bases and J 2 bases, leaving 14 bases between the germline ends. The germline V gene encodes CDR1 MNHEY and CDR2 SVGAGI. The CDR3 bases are TGTGCCAGCAGTTACTCGTTGCGCGGGTCTACCTACGAGCAGTACTTC. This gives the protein CASSYSLRGSTYEQYF.

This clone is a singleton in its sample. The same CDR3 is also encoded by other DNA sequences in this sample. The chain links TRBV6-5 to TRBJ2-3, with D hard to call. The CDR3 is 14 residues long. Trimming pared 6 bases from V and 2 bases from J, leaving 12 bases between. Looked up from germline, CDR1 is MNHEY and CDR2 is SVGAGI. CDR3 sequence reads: CASSLTGPTDTQYF. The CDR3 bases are TGTGCCAGCAGCCTGACGGGCCCCACAGATACGCAGTATTTT.

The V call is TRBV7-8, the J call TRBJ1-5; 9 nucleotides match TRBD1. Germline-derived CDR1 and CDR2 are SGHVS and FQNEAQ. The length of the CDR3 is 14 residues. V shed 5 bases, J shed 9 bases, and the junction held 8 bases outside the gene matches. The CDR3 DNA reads TGTGCCAGCAGCCACGGACAGGGGCTTTCGCCCCAGCATTTT. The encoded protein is CASSHGQGLSPQHF. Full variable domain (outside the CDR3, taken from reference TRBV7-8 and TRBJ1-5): GAGVSQSPRYKVAKRGQDVALRCDPISGHVSLFWYQQALGQGPEFLTYFQNEAQLDKSGLPSDRFFAERPEGSVSTLKIQRTQQEDSAVYLCASSHGQGLSPQHFGDGTRLSIL.

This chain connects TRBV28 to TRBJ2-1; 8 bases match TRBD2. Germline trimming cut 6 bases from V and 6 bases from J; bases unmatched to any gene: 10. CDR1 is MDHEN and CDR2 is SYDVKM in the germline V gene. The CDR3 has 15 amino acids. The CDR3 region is CASRAGTSSFNEQFF. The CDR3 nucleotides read TGTGCCAGCAGGGCCGGGACTAGTAGTTTCAATGAGCAGTTCTTC.

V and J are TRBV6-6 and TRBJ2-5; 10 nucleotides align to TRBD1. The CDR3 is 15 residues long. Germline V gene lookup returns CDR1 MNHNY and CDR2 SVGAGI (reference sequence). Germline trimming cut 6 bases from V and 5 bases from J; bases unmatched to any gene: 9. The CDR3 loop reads CASRPMTGGWETQYF. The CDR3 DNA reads TGTGCCAGCAGACCAATGACAGGGGGCTGGGAGACCCAGTACTTC.

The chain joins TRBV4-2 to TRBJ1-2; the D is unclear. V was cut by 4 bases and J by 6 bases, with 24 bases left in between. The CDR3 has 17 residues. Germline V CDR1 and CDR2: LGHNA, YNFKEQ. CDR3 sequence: CASSREITDLYTNGYTF. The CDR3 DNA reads TGTGCCAGCAGCCGAGAAATAACGGACCTTTATACAAATGGCTACACCTTC.

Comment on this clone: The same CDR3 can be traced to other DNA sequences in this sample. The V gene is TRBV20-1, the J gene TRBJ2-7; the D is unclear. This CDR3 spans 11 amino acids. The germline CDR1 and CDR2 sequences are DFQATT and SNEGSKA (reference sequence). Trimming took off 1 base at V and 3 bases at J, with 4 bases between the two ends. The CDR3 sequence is CSARVGYEQYF. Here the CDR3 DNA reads TGCAGTGCTAGAGTGGGCTACGAGCAGTACTTC.

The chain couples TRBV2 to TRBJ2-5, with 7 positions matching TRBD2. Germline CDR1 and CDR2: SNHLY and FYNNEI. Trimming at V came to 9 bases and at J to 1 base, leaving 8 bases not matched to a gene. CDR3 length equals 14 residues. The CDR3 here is CARLADPGQETQYF. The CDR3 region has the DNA TGTGCCAGGCTAGCGGATCCCGGCCAAGAGACCCAGTACTTC.

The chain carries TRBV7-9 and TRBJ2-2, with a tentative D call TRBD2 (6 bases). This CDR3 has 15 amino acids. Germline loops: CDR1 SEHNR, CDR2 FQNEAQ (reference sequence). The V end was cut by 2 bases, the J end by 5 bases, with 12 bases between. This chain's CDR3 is CASSLPLAPTGELFF. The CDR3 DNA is TGTGCCAGCAGCTTACCCCTAGCGCCGACCGGGGAGCTGTTTTTT.

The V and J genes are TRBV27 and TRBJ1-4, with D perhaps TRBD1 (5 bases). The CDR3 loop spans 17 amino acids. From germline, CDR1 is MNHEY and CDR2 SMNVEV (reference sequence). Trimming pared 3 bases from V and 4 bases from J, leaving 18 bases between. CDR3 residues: CASSFFTVLGGNEKLFF. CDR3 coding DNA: TGTGCCAGCAGTTTCTTCACGGTTCTTGGGGGTAATGAAAAACTGTTTTTT.